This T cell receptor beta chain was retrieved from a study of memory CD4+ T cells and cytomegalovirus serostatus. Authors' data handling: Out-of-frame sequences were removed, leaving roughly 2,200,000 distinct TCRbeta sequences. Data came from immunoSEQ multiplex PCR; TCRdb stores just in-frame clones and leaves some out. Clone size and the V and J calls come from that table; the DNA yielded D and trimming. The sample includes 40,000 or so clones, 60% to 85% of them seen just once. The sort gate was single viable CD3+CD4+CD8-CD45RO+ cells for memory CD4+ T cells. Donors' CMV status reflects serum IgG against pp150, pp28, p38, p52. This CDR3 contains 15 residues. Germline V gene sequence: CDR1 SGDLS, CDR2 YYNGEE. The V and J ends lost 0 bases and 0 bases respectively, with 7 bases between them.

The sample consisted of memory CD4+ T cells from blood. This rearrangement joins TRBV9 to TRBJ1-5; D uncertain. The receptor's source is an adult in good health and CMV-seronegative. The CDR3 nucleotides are TGTGCCAGCAGCGTAGACCCCCATAGCAATCAGCCCCAGCATTTT. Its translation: CASSVDPHSNQPQHF.